This T cell receptor beta chain was identified in a study of naive and memory T cell subsets. This clonotype showed up just a few times. Its antigen remains unknown. Both TRBC1 and TRBC2 were covered by a beta constant-region primer of two equimolar oligonucleotides. The ligated cDNA underwent four PCR rounds using SP2 and nested alpha and beta constant-region primers. A single record per CDR3 protein comes from TCRdb applying MiXCR to the UMI-ligation and nested PCR reads. Among under 35,000 distinct CDR3 sequences listed, roughly 18% were seen once. Looked up from germline, CDR1 is SGHVS and CDR2 is FNYEAQ. Trimming pared 5 bases from V and 1 base from J, leaving 12 bases between. CDR3 size: 14 residues. Study-wide points: From naive to CM, EM and EMRA, diversity decreased and Gini increased. Over 95% of naive TCR sequences appeared only once after error correction, unlike memory subsets.

Four subsets defined by CD45RA and CD27 were sorted after CD3, CD4, CD8 and live/dead staining. Effector memory cells were sorted as CD45RA-CD27-, EMRA cells as CD45RA+CD27-. The receptor comes from a human donor in good health. Sequenced material: effector memory CD4+ T cells from blood. The subset here: effector memory, CD45RA- CD27-. V gene TRBV7-6 combines with J gene TRBJ2-7, with D perhaps being TRBD1 or TRBD2 (5 bases each). As DNA, the CDR3 is TGTGCCAGCAGCGCAAGTGGGGGATCCTACGAGCAGTACTTC. Translation: CASSASGGSYEQYF.